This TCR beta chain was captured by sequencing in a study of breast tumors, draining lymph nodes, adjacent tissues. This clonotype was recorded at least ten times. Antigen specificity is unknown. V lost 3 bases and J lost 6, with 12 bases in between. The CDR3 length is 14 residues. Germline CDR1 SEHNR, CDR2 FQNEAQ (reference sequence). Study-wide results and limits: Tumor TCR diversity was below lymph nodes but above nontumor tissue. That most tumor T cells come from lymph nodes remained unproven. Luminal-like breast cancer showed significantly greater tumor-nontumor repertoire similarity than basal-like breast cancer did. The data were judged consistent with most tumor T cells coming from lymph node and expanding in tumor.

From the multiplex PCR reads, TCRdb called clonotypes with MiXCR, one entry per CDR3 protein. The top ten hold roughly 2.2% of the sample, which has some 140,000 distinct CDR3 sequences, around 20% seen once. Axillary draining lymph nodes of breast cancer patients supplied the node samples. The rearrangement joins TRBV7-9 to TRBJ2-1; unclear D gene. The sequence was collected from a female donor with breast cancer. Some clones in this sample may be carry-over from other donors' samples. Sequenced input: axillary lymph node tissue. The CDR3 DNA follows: TGTGCCAGCAGCTTTGCCCTGGATGGCAATGAGCAGTTCTTC. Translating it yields CASSFALDGNEQFF.